These 6 T cell receptor beta chains were all obtained from the same sample, sequenced in a study of control samples from healthy donors and cancer patients. Method: immunoSEQ multiplex PCR; TCRdb's copy keeps in-frame clones and lacks some. The sample has around 92,000 clones, around 80% seen once. Sequenced input: blood. These receptors all stem from a man between 60 and 75 years old in good health.

This clone has a handful of counts. The junction departs from germline at one end; a sequencing error may be responsible. The CDR3 DNA sequence: TGTGCCAGCAGAGAAGACAGGGATACGCAGTATTTT. Protein sequence: CASREDRDTQYF. This rearrangement joins TRBV2 to TRBJ2-3; D may be TRBD1 (6 bases). CDR1 SNHLY and CDR2 FYNNEI come from the germline V gene. CDR3 length: 12 amino acids. The entire variable domain, with the rest obtained from reference TRBV2 and TRBJ2-3, is as follows: EPEVTQTPSHQVTQMGQEVILRCVPISNHLYFYWYRQILGQKVEFLVSFYNNEISEKSEIFDDQFSVERPDGSNFTLKIRSTKLEDSAMYFCASREDRDTQYFGPGTRLTVL.

CDR3 region: CASSETGDTEAFF. The CDR3, as DNA: TGTGCCAGCAGCGAGACAGGGGACACTGAAGCTTTCTTT. The chain recombines TRBV9 with TRBJ1-1, with TRBD1 matching over 8 bases. Trimming at V came to 3 bases and at J to 3 bases, leaving 1 base not matched to a gene. The CDR3 has 13 residues. Germline CDR1 SGDLS, CDR2 YYNGEE.

This chain uses TRBV9 with TRBJ1-3; weak D call: TRBD1 (5 bases). Germline assignment: CDR1 SGDLS and CDR2 YYNGEE. The CDR3 spans 15 residues. The V end was cut by 0 bases, the J end by 7 bases, with 14 bases between. The CDR3 loop reads CASSVGQGTVNTIYF. DNA of the CDR3: TGTGCCAGCAGCGTAGGTCAGGGTACGGTGAACACCATATATTTT.

The rearrangement joins TRBV30 to TRBJ2-2; 12 positions agree with TRBD2. In germline, CDR1 is GTSNPN, CDR2 SVGIG (reference sequence). After removal of 5 bases from V and 8 bases from J, the junction contained 6 bases not matched to a gene. The CDR3 is 14 amino acids. The CDR3 sequence: CAWSSGRAVGELFF. In DNA, the CDR3 is TGTGCCTGGTCTAGCGGGAGGGCCGTGGGGGAGCTGTTTTTT.

The CDR3, as DNA: TGTGCCAGCTTAATCAAGGGGGGAAACACCATATATTTT. As protein: CASLIKGGNTIYF. This chain uses TRBV13 with TRBJ1-3; tentatively, D is TRBD1 (5 bases). CDR1 and CDR2 (germline): PRHDT, FYEKMQ (reference sequence). The CDR3 has 13 amino acids. Trimming pared 8 bases from V and 4 bases from J, leaving 12 bases between.

The gene calls are TRBV12-5 and TRBJ1-5; D is possibly TRBD1 (5 bases). Germline V CDR1 and CDR2: LGHNT, FRNRAP. The CDR3 is made up of 15 amino acids. The V gene lost 7 bases and the J gene lost 5 bases, with 18 bases spanning the gap. The CDR3 DNA is TGTGCTAGTGTCTCTTTTGGGACTCTTGATCAGCCCCAGCATTTT. Its protein product is CASVSFGTLDQPQHF.